Shown below are 18 T cell receptor beta chains from a single sample sequenced in a study of Graves' ophthalmopathy and Graves' hyperthyroidism (dated by TCRdb to between 2017 and 2018). Sequencing instrument: Illumina HiSeq 2000. For repertoire sequencing, the TCR beta CDR3 regions were amplified from RNA transcripts. The first round of RT-PCR was done with HTBI primers and the Qiagen OneStep RT-PCR kit, and was followed by a second round of multiplex PCR, then size selection and purification. TCRdb applied fastp at Q25 and MiXCR to the public reads, then kept only in-frame beta chains. CDR3 protein duplicates are merged, each entry listing the most common genes and DNA. The sample includes approximately 540,000 distinct CDR3 sequences, with approximately 35% observed a single time. Roughly 4.5% of the sample is in the top ten clones. Sequenced sample: peripheral blood or thyroid tissue (not recorded which). These receptors were obtained from an adult man with Graves' hyperthyroidism.

V usage is TRBV9 and J usage is TRBJ1-2, with TRBD1 matching 8 bases. V shed 4 bases and J 4 bases; nucleotides not matched to a gene: 6. Germline V CDR1 and CDR2: SGDLS, YYNGEE. This CDR3 contains 14 residues. CDR3 coding DNA: TGTGCCAGCAGCAAGACAGGGGTTTCCTATGGCTACACCTTC. Protein product: CASSKTGVSYGYTF.

On this clonotype itself: A read error may explain this, as a much larger clone is one base away. The V gene is TRBV2, the J gene TRBJ2-7; the match to TRBD2 covers 9 bases. The CDR3 consists of 11 residues. Germline CDR1 and CDR2: SNHLY and FYNNEI. The CDR3 sequence is CAAGGEDEQCF. In DNA, the CDR3 is TGTGCCGCGGGAGGGGAGGACGAGCAGTGCTTC.

The table lists this clonotype with many counts. The rearrangement links TRBV12-3 or TRBV12-4 to TRBJ2-2; D gene uncertain. This CDR3 contains 13 residues. Trimming took off 4 bases at V and 6 bases at J, with 9 bases between the two ends. The CDR3 DNA sequence: TGTGCCAGCAGTTCGGGCGGCCCCGGGGAGCTGTTTTTT. Protein: CASSSGGPGELFF.

This clonotype was picked up many times. The V call is TRBV7-9, the J call TRBJ2-5, with D uncertain. In germline, CDR1 is SEHNR, CDR2 FQNEAQ (reference sequence). The CDR3 has 12 amino acids. V was shortened by 5 bases and J by 8 bases, with 12 bases between the two germline ends. The CDR3 region is CASSAPKGTQYF. The CDR3, as DNA: TGTGCCAGCAGCGCCCCTAAAGGAACCCAGTACTTC.

This clonotype was detected once. Being one base from a much bigger clone, this may be a read error. The J gene is TRBJ1-5, the V gene TRBV20-1; the D is unclear. The V end was cut by 4 bases, the J end by 4 bases, with 17 bases between. Germline lookup yields CDR1 DFQATT and CDR2 SNEGSKA (reference sequence). The CDR3 length is 15 residues. This chain's CDR3 is CSAIPGGLGNQPQHF. The CDR3, as DNA: TGCAGTGCTATACCCGGAGGATTAGGAAATCAGCCCCAGCATTTT.

This clonotype was seen a few times. The J gene is TRBJ2-4, the V gene TRBV2; D perhaps matches TRBD2 (6 bases). The CDR3 has 14 residues. The ends were cut back, 7 bases at V and 0 bases at J, with 10 bases in the middle. Germline assignment: CDR1 SNHLY and CDR2 FYNNEI. The DNA of the CDR3 is TGTGCCAGCAACCGGGACTTAGCCAAAAACATTCAGTACTTC. Encoded protein: CASNRDLAKNIQYF.

About this clonotype: This may be a read error: a much more frequent sequence differs by one nucleotide. V gene TRBV7-2 combines with J gene TRBJ1-2; D perhaps matches TRBD1 (5 bases). Trimming stripped 6 bases from V and 6 bases from J, with 17 bases between. The V gene's germline CDR1 is SGHTA and CDR2 FQGNSA. The CDR3 is 14 amino acids. In DNA form, the CDR3 reads TGTGCCAGCAGACAGGACCCAAACACGGATGGCTACACCTTC. Translated, it gives CASRQDPNTDGYTF.

This clonotype was picked up many times. The rearrangement links TRBV29-1 to TRBJ1-1; possible D gene TRBD1, 6 bases. CDR3 length equals 14 residues. V shed 0 bases and J shed 4 bases, with 12 bases lying between them. Germline V CDR1 and CDR2: SQVTM, ANQGSEA. The CDR3 reads CSVEEQGLSTEAFF. Here the CDR3 DNA reads TGCAGCGTTGAAGAGCAGGGGTTGAGCACTGAAGCTTTCTTT.

The rearrangement links TRBV24-1 to TRBJ2-5, with TRBD2 matching 8 bases. The CDR3 loop spans 16 amino acids. Trimming at V came to 4 bases and at J to 7 bases, leaving 13 bases not matched to a gene. Germline V gene data show CDR1 as KGHDR and CDR2 as SFDVKD. The CDR3 here is CATSDPRGGQGVTQYF. CDR3 coding DNA: TGTGCCACCAGTGACCCACGGGGGGGGCAAGGGGTGACCCAGTACTTC.

The chain carries TRBV2 and TRBJ2-3; TRBD2 aligns across 10 bases. V was pared by 2 bases and J by 5 bases, with 4 bases of the junction left unmatched. The CDR3 is made up of 15 amino acids. Germline V CDR1 and CDR2: SNHLY, FYNNEI. CDR3 DNA sequence: TGTGCCAGCAGTGAACTAGCGGGGGTGGGAGATACGCAGTATTTT. Translation: CASSELAGVGDTQYF.

A note on this clonotype: This may come from a read error, since a much larger clone is one base off. The chain employs TRBV5-1 and TRBJ2-5; possible D gene TRBD2, 5 bases. The CDR3 runs 16 residues. In germline, CDR1 is SGHRS, CDR2 YFSETQ. V was pared by 4 bases and J by 3 bases, with 19 bases between. The CDR3 here is CASSHGRRLTEETQYF. CDR3 sequence (DNA): TGCGCCAGCAGCCACGGAAGGCGACTAACGGAAGAGACCCAGTACTTC.

For this clonotype: A much larger clone differs by one base, so this may be a read error. The V call is TRBV6-1, the J call TRBJ1-1; TRBD1 agrees at 9 bases. This CDR3 region has 13 residues. CDR1 MNHNS and CDR2 SASEGT come from the germline V gene. CDR3 DNA: TGTGCCAGCAGGGGACAGGGTGAATATGAAGCTTCCTTT. Translation: CASRGQGEYEASF.

This clonotype has only a few counts. J is TRBJ2-1 and V is TRBV25-1, with 11 bases fitting TRBD2. CDR1 is MGHDK, CDR2 SYGVNS, per germline. Losses at the gene ends were 8 bases for V and 0 bases for J; bases not matched to a gene: 15. CDR3 size: 19 residues. The CDR3 here is CASSTPGLADLSSYNEQFF. For the CDR3, the DNA is TGTGCCAGCTCCACCCCGGGACTAGCGGATCTTAGCTCCTACAATGAGCAGTTCTTC. The complete variable domain, with remaining parts taken from reference TRBV25-1 and TRBJ2-1, reads EADIYQTPRYLVIGTGKKITLECSQTMGHDKMYWYQQDPGMELHLIHYSYGVNSTEKGDLSSESTVSRIRTEHFPLTLESARPSHTSQYLCASSTPGLADLSSYNEQFFGPGTRLTVL.

This clonotype was counted a single time. This chain uses TRBV24-1 with TRBJ2-2; maybe TRBD1 (6 bases). Germline CDR1 reads KGHDR; CDR2 reads SFDVKD. V dropped 10 bases and J dropped 0 bases, with 11 bases sitting between them. The CDR3 has 14 residues. Here the CDR3 reads CATADSPNTGELFF. The DNA of the CDR3 is TGTGCCACAGCGGACAGTCCGAACACCGGGGAGCTGTTTTTT.

The chain employs TRBV12-3 or TRBV12-4 and TRBJ1-5; D ambiguous. Trimming removed 3 bases from V and 14 bases from J, with 11 bases in between. This CDR3 spans 11 amino acids. The CDR3 DNA follows: TGTGCCAGCAGTTTCAGGCGGGGTGAGCATTTT. It is translated as CASSFRRGEHF.

The J gene is TRBJ2-5, the V gene TRBV6-5; TRBD1 is a possible D gene (6 bases). With 0 bases removed from V and 3 bases from J, the gap between germline ends came to 17 bases. This CDR3 is 17 amino acids long. Germline loops: CDR1 MNHEY, CDR2 SVGAGI. This chain's CDR3 is CASSYSAVGALKETQYF. CDR3 sequence (DNA): TGTGCCAGCAGTTACTCGGCGGTGGGGGCTCTAAAAGAGACCCAGTACTTC.

This clonotype showed up many times. This chain links TRBV9 with TRBJ1-6; a possible D gene is TRBD1 (6 bases). This CDR3 contains 14 residues. The germline V and J ends were trimmed by 7 bases and 10 bases, with 18 bases remaining between them. Per the germline V gene, CDR1 is SGDLS and CDR2 is YYNGEE. CDR3 DNA: TGTGCCAGCTCCCCGGGACAAGTAGGATCACCCCTCCACTTT. It encodes CASSPGQVGSPLHF.

The chain carries TRBV20-1 and TRBJ2-5; TRBD2 matches at 12 bases. This CDR3 region has 16 residues. The junction had 12 bases not matched to a gene; V was cut back by 5 bases and J by 5 bases. The germline V gene has CDR1 DFQATT and CDR2 SNEGSKA (reference sequence). CDR3 nucleotides: TGCAGTGCTCCAACCGGACTAGCGGGGTGGCACGAGACCCAGTACTTC. Translating gives CSAPTGLAGWHETQYF.